This TCR beta chain was identified in a study of T cell repertoires in cytomegalovirus infection. As for the study in general: CMV infection together with matching HLA type was indicated by public TCR beta signatures.

This CDR3 is 18 amino acids long. CDR1 and CDR2 from the germline V gene are SGHVS and FNYEAQ. Trimming removed 4 bases from V and 1 base from J; junction bases left unmatched: 11. TCRdb independently ran MiXCR on the reads; one entry per CDR3 protein. The profile shows hundreds of thousands of distinct CDR3 sequences, 35% to 40% of them singletons. The genes are TRBV7-6 and TRBJ2-4; 9 bases fit TRBD1. The sequence derives from a human donor in good health (CMV status not recorded). Some clones in this sample may be carry-over from other donors' samples. The sequenced sample consisted of PBMCs. This CDR3 is CASSYVGPTGGAKNIQYF. Here the CDR3 DNA reads TGTGCCAGCAGCTACGTGGGTCCTACAGGGGGCGCCAAAAACATTCAGTACTTC. Variable domain in full (rest from reference TRBV7-6 and TRBJ2-4): GAGVSQSPRYKVTKRGQDVALRCDPISGHVSLYWYRQALGQGPEFLTYFNYEAQQDKSGLPNDRFSAERPEGSISTLTIQRTEQRDSAMYRCASSYVGPTGGAKNIQYFGAGTRLSVL.